This passage covers 18 T cell receptor beta chains from one sample sequenced in a study of T cells in localized non-small cell lung cancer. Libraries were prepared by immunoSEQ multiplex PCR; TCRdb keeps only in-frame clonotypes and omits some of them. The sample includes roughly 970 clones, around 30% of them seen just once. The specimen was normal lung tissue next to the tumor, collected before any cancer treatment. The receptors shown here come from a female donor aged 60 or older with stage I lung adenocarcinoma.

The V and J genes are TRBV28 and TRBJ1-4; 7 bases agree with TRBD1. Germline V gives CDR1 MDHEN, CDR2 SYDVKM. J was trimmed by 10 bases and V by 4 bases; bases with no gene match: 9. The CDR3 spans 14 residues. CDR3 sequence: CASSSGTVIPKLFF. CDR3 sequence (DNA): TGTGCCAGCAGTTCCGGGACAGTCATACCAAAACTGTTTTTT.

A few counts support this clone. The V and J genes are TRBV11-3 and TRBJ2-1, with 8 bases identical to TRBD1. Germline CDR1 and CDR2: SGHNT and YENEEA. The ends lost 4 bases at V and 1 base at J; junction bases unmatched: 6. This CDR3 has 16 amino acids. CDR3 sequence reads: CASSSGDRRSYNEQFF. The CDR3 coding sequence is TGTGCCAGCAGCTCAGGGGACAGGAGGTCCTACAATGAGCAGTTCTTC.

This clone occurred once. V and J are TRBV19 and TRBJ1-4; perhaps TRBD1 as D (5 bases). Germline values: CDR1 LNHDA, CDR2 SQIVND (reference sequence). Deletions cut 1 base from V and 5 bases from J, with 20 bases between. CDR3 size: 18 residues. This chain's CDR3 is CASSIAQGSARANEKLFF. DNA for the CDR3: TGTGCCAGTAGTATAGCTCAGGGTAGCGCGCGCGCGAATGAAAAACTGTTTTTT.

By share, this clone ranks as medium-sized. The rearrangement links TRBV11-3 to TRBJ2-7; possibly TRBD1 or TRBD2 for D (6 bases each). V lost 4 bases and J 8 bases, leaving 21 bases between the germline ends. The germline V gene encodes CDR1 SGHNT and CDR2 YENEEA. The CDR3 has 15 amino acids. CDR3 amino acids: CASSSGDTQGIQQYF. Written as DNA, the CDR3 is TGTGCCAGCAGCTCGGGGGACACCCAAGGTATACAGCAGTACTTC.

The V and J genes are TRBV11-3 and TRBJ1-5; D possibly corresponds to TRBD1 (5 bases). CDR3 length: 14 residues. V lost 6 bases to trimming and J lost 6 bases, with 15 bases between them. The germline V gene encodes CDR1 SGHNT and CDR2 YENEEA. DNA of the CDR3: TGTGCCAGCAGACCCGCTGCTGGGGGTCAGCCCCAGCATTTT. The encoded protein is CASRPAAGGQPQHF.

By proportion, this clone is medium-sized (0.01 to 0.1%). V usage is TRBV11-3 and J usage is TRBJ1-5; 7 bases agree with TRBD1. CDR3 length: 15 amino acids. Per germline, CDR1 SGHNT and CDR2 YENEEA. V was clipped by 3 bases and J by 10 bases; unmatched bases: 12. The CDR3 region is CASSLGGGGVFPQHF. The CDR3 DNA reads as TGTGCCAGCAGCTTGGGAGGAGGGGGCGTTTTTCCCCAGCATTTT.

The chain recombines TRBV19 with TRBJ2-7; D is unresolved. This CDR3 has 14 amino acids. V dropped 1 base and J dropped 7 bases, with 14 bases sitting between them. From germline, CDR1 is LNHDA and CDR2 SQIVND (reference sequence). The CDR3 is CASSIAQGLREQYF. CDR3 coding DNA: TGTGCCAGTAGTATAGCTCAAGGGTTGAGGGAGCAGTACTTC.

This clone was counted between two and nine times. The chain joins TRBV2 to TRBJ2-2, with D unclear. V dropped 5 bases and J dropped 0 bases, with 7 bases sitting between them. The CDR3 length is 14 residues. CDR1 SNHLY and CDR2 FYNNEI come from the germline V gene. Here the CDR3 DNA reads TGTGCCAGCAGTCCGAACACGAACACCGGGGAGCTGTTTTTT. This sequence encodes CASSPNTNTGELFF.

The chain is built from TRBV6-8 and TRBJ1-1; maybe TRBD1 (5 bases). Trimming cost V 2 bases and J 1 base, with 5 bases left between them. CDR1 is MNHGY, CDR2 SAAAGT, per germline. CDR3 length: 13 residues. The chain's CDR3 is CASSYGQNTEAFF. For the CDR3, the DNA is TGTGCCAGCAGTTACGGACAGAACACTGAAGCTTTCTTT.

By share, this clone ranks as medium-sized. The rearrangement joins TRBV9 to TRBJ1-1; 12 nucleotides match TRBD1. V lost 6 bases to trimming and J lost 5 bases; unmatched junction nucleotides: 8. This CDR3 is built from 15 residues. CDR1 is SGDLS, CDR2 YYNGEE, per germline. Here the CDR3 reads CASTKEGQGATEAFF. The CDR3 coding sequence is TGTGCCAGCACAAAGGAGGGACAGGGGGCTACTGAAGCTTTCTTT.

This chain links TRBV19 with TRBJ1-3, with D maybe TRBD1 (6 bases). Trimming removed 3 bases at V and 1 base at J, with 10 bases between. This CDR3 comprises 15 residues. Germline values: CDR1 LNHDA, CDR2 SQIVND (reference sequence). Here the CDR3 DNA reads TGTGCCAGTAGTATTGGGGGCAGTTCTGGAAACACCATATATTTT. Protein product: CASSIGGSSGNTIYF.

In this sample, this clone turned up a few times. The CDR3 is CASSLTGSRTEAFF. The CDR3 nucleotides are TGTGCCAGCAGCTTAACAGGATCTCGGACTGAAGCTTTCTTT. The chain joins TRBV11-3 to TRBJ1-1, with D possibly matching TRBD1 (5 bases). Germline V CDR1 and CDR2: SGHNT, YENEEA. The CDR3 totals 14 residues. Trimming shortened V by 2 bases and J by 5 bases, and 12 bases separated the two germline ends.

The rearrangement joins TRBV30 to TRBJ2-1; D possibly corresponds to TRBD2 (5 bases). Germline CDR1 reads GTSNPN; CDR2 reads SVGIG (reference sequence). The V and J ends lost 5 bases and 10 bases respectively, with 15 bases between them. This CDR3 has 12 amino acids. For the CDR3, the DNA is TGTGCCTGGCAACTAGGAGGCGTAGAGCAGTTCTTC. Its protein product is CAWQLGGVEQFF.

This chain links TRBV6-8 with TRBJ1-2; weak D call: TRBD1 (6 bases). V lost 6 bases, J lost 8 bases, and 19 bases lay in between. CDR1 MNHGY and CDR2 SAAAGT come from the germline V gene. The CDR3 loop spans 14 amino acids. The CDR3 loop reads CASSLATGLNGYTF. CDR3 DNA: TGTGCCAGCAGCTTGGCTACAGGGCTCAACGGCTACACCTTC.

This clone was recorded a few times. V and J are TRBV6-8 and TRBJ2-3; 10 bases line up with TRBD2. The V gene end was trimmed by 5 bases and the J gene end by 4 bases; junction bases not matched to a gene: 6. The CDR3 covers 15 residues. Germline CDR1 reads MNHGY; CDR2 reads SAAAGT. The CDR3 region has the DNA TGTGCCAGCAGTGAGCGGGGGGGCCAGGCAGATACGCAGTATTTT. As protein: CASSERGGQADTQYF.

Within the sample, this clone is medium-sized. The chain links TRBV11-3 to TRBJ2-1; 12 nucleotides match TRBD2. There are 17 residues in the CDR3. The germline V gene encodes CDR1 SGHNT and CDR2 YENEEA. J lost 5 bases, V lost 5 bases, and 10 bases had no gene match. The CDR3 nucleotides are TGTGCCAGCAGCCCCCGGACTAGCGGGATTCGAAACAATGAGCAGTTCTTC. It translates to CASSPRTSGIRNNEQFF.

The chain links TRBV18 to TRBJ2-7; D is tentatively TRBD1 or TRBD2 (5 bases each). This CDR3 has 14 amino acids. Per germline, CDR1 KGHSH and CDR2 LQKENI. Trimming left V 5 bases short and J 2 bases short, with 13 bases between. CDR3 nucleotide sequence: TGTGCCAGCTCATCCGGGACGGTGCCCTACGAGCAGTACTTC. It specifies CASSSGTVPYEQYF. The variable domain in full, completed from reference TRBV18 and TRBJ2-7, reads NAGVMQNPRHLVRRRGQEARLRCSPMKGHSHVYWYRQLPEEGLKFMVYLQKENIIDESGMPKERFSAEFPKEGPSILRIQQVVRGDSAAYFCASSSGTVPYEQYFGPGTRLTVT.

This clone was observed a handful of times. This chain links TRBV9 with TRBJ2-2, with TRBD2 as a possible D gene (6 bases). Germline CDR1 SGDLS, CDR2 YYNGEE. Trimming stripped 4 bases from V and 0 bases from J, with 13 bases between. This CDR3 contains 16 residues. The CDR3 bases are TGTGCCAGCAGCTTTATGAGCGGGCCGAACACCGGGGAGCTGTTTTTT. Protein product: CASSFMSGPNTGELFF.